Presented here are 16 T cell receptor beta chains from one specimen sequenced in a study of control samples from healthy donors and cancer patients. The data were produced by immunoSEQ multiplex PCR, yet TCRdb's version contains in-frame clones alone and is incomplete. In the table there are 120,000 or so clones, more than 85% of which are singletons. Material for sequencing was PBMCs. These receptors were obtained from a man between 45 and 60 years old with head and neck cancer.

This clone was seen once. The J gene is TRBJ2-5, the V gene TRBV11-2; maybe TRBD1 (5 bases). The V gene's germline CDR1 is SGHAT and CDR2 FQNNGV. V lost 2 bases to trimming and J lost 7 bases, with 11 bases between them. The CDR3 is 13 amino acids. CDR3 loop: CASSLRGQVTQYF. CDR3 sequence (DNA): TGTGCCAGCAGCTTAAGGGGCCAGGTGACCCAGTACTTC.

The chain recombines TRBV19 with TRBJ1-5; 9 bases match TRBD1. Trimming cost V 8 bases and J 2 bases; bases outside gene matches: 4. Germline loops: CDR1 LNHDA, CDR2 SQIVND (reference sequence). This CDR3 contains 14 residues. CDR3 nucleotides: TGTGCCAGTTGGGACAGGGCTCGCAATCAGCCCCAGCATTTT. Translated: CASWDRARNQPQHF.

The chain carries TRBV30 and TRBJ1-4; 7 nucleotides align to TRBD1. Germline V gene sequence: CDR1 GTSNPN, CDR2 SVGIG (reference sequence). V lost 2 bases, J lost 7 bases, and 13 bases stayed unmatched. The CDR3 consists of 16 residues. CDR3 residues: CAWSNPPQGVGEKLFF. The DNA of the CDR3 is TGTGCCTGGAGTAATCCTCCTCAGGGGGTGGGTGAAAAACTGTTTTTT. The full variable domain, in which reference TRBV30 and TRBJ1-4 provide the parts outside the CDR3, is SQTIHQWPATLVQPVGSPLSLECTVEGTSNPNLYWYRQAAGRGLQLLFYSVGIGQISSEVPQNLSASRPQDRQFILSSKKLLLSDSGFYLCAWSNPPQGVGEKLFFGSGTQLSVL.

The chain combines TRBV6-6 with TRBJ1-6, with 9 bases lining up with TRBD1. Germline assignment: CDR1 MNHNY and CDR2 SVGAGI (reference sequence). Unmatched junction bases numbered 8, after V lost 5 bases and J lost 0 bases. The length of the CDR3 is 18 residues. CDR3 bases: TGTGCCAGCAGTCGGACAGGGGCATCCCTCTCCTATAATTCACCCCTCCACTTT. Encoded protein: CASSRTGASLSYNSPLHF.

The CDR3 sequence is CASSRGQSPAYEQYF. CDR3 nucleotide sequence: TGTGCCAGCAGCCGGGGACAGAGTCCCGCCTACGAGCAGTACTTC. The J gene is TRBJ2-7, the V gene TRBV7-9; 7 bases align to TRBD1. CDR3 size: 15 residues. Losses at the gene ends were 5 bases for V and 2 bases for J; bases not matched to a gene: 9. CDR1 and CDR2 from the germline V gene are SEHNR and FQNEAQ (reference sequence).

A note on this clone: This sample also contains other DNA sequences that code for the same CDR3. The chain is built from TRBV5-6 and TRBJ1-1, with D maybe TRBD1 (5 bases). Germline V gene sequence: CDR1 SGHDT, CDR2 YYEEEE. V gave up 0 bases and J gave up 2 bases, with 8 bases separating them. The CDR3 length is 14 residues. The CDR3: CASSLGTGNTEAFF. CDR3 coding DNA: TGTGCCAGCAGCTTGGGAACAGGAAACACTGAAGCTTTCTTT.

The chain carries TRBV25-1 and TRBJ1-1; 9 bases map to TRBD1. This CDR3 is 17 amino acids long. Germline V lookup: CDR1 MGHDK, CDR2 SYGVNS. V lost 5 bases, J lost 1 base, and 11 bases stayed unmatched. CDR3 region: CASSQNDRGWGNTEAFF. CDR3 nucleotide sequence: TGTGCCAGCAGTCAGAACGACAGGGGGTGGGGGAACACTGAAGCTTTCTTT.

The chain recombines TRBV11-1 with TRBJ2-5, with D tentatively TRBD1 (6 bases). Trimming removed 3 bases from V and 5 bases from J, with 16 bases in between. This CDR3 has 15 residues. Germline V lookup: CDR1 SGHAT, CDR2 FQDESV (reference sequence). The CDR3 DNA reads as TGTGCCAGCAGCTTGGTTGGGACATTTACGGAGACCCAGTACTTC. Amino acid sequence: CASSLVGTFTETQYF.

This chain uses TRBV29-1 with TRBJ2-3; TRBD1 matches 7 bases. The germline V gene has CDR1 SQVTM and CDR2 ANQGSEA. J was trimmed by 7 bases and V by 5 bases; bases with no gene match: 9. The CDR3 spans 13 residues. CDR3 loop: CSVYGQVGNTQYF. The CDR3 DNA follows: TGCAGCGTTTACGGACAGGTGGGAAATACGCAGTATTTT.

This chain joins TRBV24-1 and TRBJ2-2; D perhaps matches TRBD1 (6 bases). CDR3 size: 15 residues. Germline values: CDR1 KGHDR, CDR2 SFDVKD. The V end lost 9 bases, the J end lost 1 base, and 14 bases lay between the germline ends. The CDR3 nucleotides are TGTGCCACCCGACCAGGGGTAATGAACACCGGGGAGCTGTTTTTT. This gives the protein CATRPGVMNTGELFF.

Comment on this clone: Other nucleotide sequences in the sample specify the same CDR3. The CDR3: CASSLRDTQYF. Written as DNA, the CDR3 is TGTGCCAGCAGTTTAAGGGATACGCAGTATTTT. This chain joins TRBV12-3 or TRBV12-4 and TRBJ2-3; D remains unclear. Trimming took 2 bases from V and 6 from J, leaving 3 bases between them. CDR3 size: 11 residues.

The chain carries TRBV30 and TRBJ2-6; TRBD2 might be the D (5 bases). Trimming left V 8 bases short and J 4 bases short, with 9 bases between. The CDR3 consists of 12 residues. CDR1 is GTSNPN and CDR2 is SVGIG in the germline V gene (reference sequence). CDR3 bases: TGTGCCCGAGGGCACGGGGCCAACGTCCTGACTTTC. It codes for CARGHGANVLTF.

This clone occurred once. This chain links TRBV19 with TRBJ1-5; D is uncertain. The CDR3 runs 15 residues. Trimming cost V 3 bases and J 6 bases, with 15 bases left between them. Germline lookup yields CDR1 LNHDA and CDR2 SQIVND (reference sequence). The CDR3 spells CASSIVDRGSQPQHF. The CDR3 DNA reads TGTGCCAGTAGTATCGTCGACCGTGGTAGTCAGCCCCAGCATTTT. Filled out from reference TRBV19 and TRBJ1-5, the complete variable domain reads DGGITQSPKYLFRKEGQNVTLSCEQNLNHDAMYWYRQDPGQGLRLIYYSQIVNDFQKGDIAEGYSVSREKKESFPLTVTSAQKNPTAFYLCASSIVDRGSQPQHFGDGTRLSIL.

The J gene is TRBJ1-2, the V gene TRBV5-4; D possibly corresponds to TRBD1 (5 bases). The V gene's germline CDR1 is SGHNT and CDR2 YYREEE (reference sequence). The CDR3 is 15 amino acids. V lost 3 bases and J 7 bases, leaving 19 bases between the germline ends. CDR3 DNA sequence: TGTGCCAGCAGCTCAAGGGGCCCGGGAGCAGTTGGCTACACCTTC. It codes for CASSSRGPGAVGYTF.

The chain links TRBV18 to TRBJ2-5; D is perhaps TRBD2 (5 bases). V was shortened by 0 bases and J by 4 bases, with 15 bases between the two germline ends. Germline CDR1 reads KGHSH; CDR2 reads LQKENI. The CDR3 extends over 16 amino acids. The CDR3 coding sequence is TGTGCCAGCTCACCACCGGTAACACTAGGAGGAGAGACCCAGTACTTC. The encoded protein is CASSPPVTLGGETQYF. Variable domain in full (rest from reference TRBV18 and TRBJ2-5): NAGVMQNPRHLVRRRGQEARLRCSPMKGHSHVYWYRQLPEEGLKFMVYLQKENIIDESGMPKERFSAEFPKEGPSILRIQQVVRGDSAAYFCASSPPVTLGGETQYFGPGTRLLVL.

The chain uses TRBV5-1 and TRBJ2-3; 10 bases line up with TRBD2. This CDR3 has 19 amino acids. V dropped 0 bases and J dropped 3; count of bases not matched to a gene: 13. From germline, CDR1 is SGHRS and CDR2 YFSETQ. The CDR3 nucleotides are TGCGCCAGCAGCTTGGCCCCTAGCGGGGGAACCACCGGTACAGATACGCAGTATTTT. As protein: CASSLAPSGGTTGTDTQYF.